This entry describes one TCR beta chain. The antigen is unknown. The data originate from a study of post-analysis software for immune sequencing data. Study-level points and caveats: TRBV segments more frequent in patients than in controls numbered roughly five and included TRBV5-6, TRBV5-1 and TRBV20-1.

Unique molecular identifiers were built into the TCR beta cDNA libraries. TCRdb ran MiXCR on the PCR reads and lists one entry per CDR3 protein. Of roughly 600,000 distinct CDR3 sequences detected, around 44% appear once; the ten largest clones hold 1.5% to 2%. The ends were cut back, 0 bases at V and 6 bases at J, with 4 bases in the middle. The germline CDR1 and CDR2 sequences are SGHRS and YFSETQ. The CDR3 sequence is 13 residues long. What was sequenced was blood. The sequence came from a girl aged 10-17 years with multiple sclerosis. The chain links TRBV5-1 to TRBJ1-6; D is ambiguous. Here the CDR3 reads CASSLGGNSPLHF. The CDR3 DNA follows: TGCGCCAGCAGCTTGGGGGGTAATTCACCCCTCCACTTT.